A single sample gave rise to the 21 T cell receptor beta chains below, sequenced in a study of OX40 agonist ivuxolimab in advanced cancers. Using immunoSEQ multiplex PCR, the repertoire was profiled, and TCRdb retains in-frame clones only, with some absent. Of approximately 70,000 clones in the sample, 65% to 90% were seen once. The specimen comprised CD4+ or CD8+ T cells sorted from blood, sampled in a trial of the OX40 agonist ivuxolimab. These receptors came from an adult with an advanced solid tumor such as melanoma, head and neck, liver or kidney cancer.

The gene calls are TRBV28 and TRBJ2-7; 7 bases line up with TRBD2. J was trimmed by 2 bases and V by 4 bases; bases with no gene match: 11. This CDR3 spans 16 amino acids. CDR1 and CDR2 from the germline V gene are MDHEN and SYDVKM. CDR3 in DNA: TGTGCCAGCAGTTCGGGGGGTTTGGGGGTCCCCTACGAGCAGTACTTC. Translating gives CASSSGGLGVPYEQYF.

The chain recombines TRBV12-2 with TRBJ1-2; TRBD1, the table's D call, was not compared with the DNA. TRBV12-2 is a known pseudogene. This CDR3 has 13 residues. CDR3 bases: TGTGCAAGTCGCTTTGGGACACTCTATGGCTACACCTTC. As protein: CASRFGTLYGYTF.

The chain employs TRBV27 and TRBJ2-1; 9 positions match TRBD1. This CDR3 has 16 amino acids. Germline loops: CDR1 MNHEY, CDR2 SMNVEV (reference sequence). V shed 5 bases and J 5 bases; nucleotides not matched to a gene: 10. The CDR3 sequence: CASSLIGTGYHNEQFF. CDR3 DNA sequence: TGTGCCAGCAGTCTCATCGGGACAGGGTACCACAATGAGCAGTTCTTC.

V is TRBV2 and J is TRBJ1-1; tentative D call: TRBD1 (5 bases). The V end was cut by 8 bases, the J end by 7 bases, with 11 bases between. This CDR3 has 11 residues. Germline loops: CDR1 SNHLY, CDR2 FYNNEI. This CDR3 is CASSLGDEAFF. CDR3 in DNA: TGTGCCAGCTCTCTGGGGGATGAAGCTTTCTTT.

This clone was found once. This rearrangement joins TRBV19 to TRBJ2-3, with a possible D match to TRBD2 (5 bases). Germline CDR1 LNHDA, CDR2 SQIVND (reference sequence). Between the trimmed V and J ends, which lost 6 bases and 6 bases, there was a span of 19 bases. The CDR3 contains 15 residues. The CDR3 sequence: CASSPLGGGFDTQYF. CDR3 nucleotide sequence: TGTGCCAGTAGCCCACTGGGCGGCGGGTTCGATACGCAGTATTTT.

This clone appeared once. The chain couples TRBV2 to TRBJ2-5; 7 bases align to TRBD2. With V trimmed by 8 bases and J by 5 bases, 11 bases remained unmatched. This CDR3 contains 14 residues. Germline V gene data show CDR1 as SNHLY and CDR2 as FYNNEI. The CDR3 reads CASLLGEGRETQYF. Written as DNA, the CDR3 is TGTGCCAGCCTCCTCGGGGAGGGCAGGGAGACCCAGTACTTC.

The chain recombines TRBV6-1 with TRBJ2-1, with D perhaps TRBD2 (5 bases). This CDR3 is built from 12 residues. Germline CDR1 reads MNHNS; CDR2 reads SASEGT. V gave up 8 bases and J gave up 8 bases, with 13 bases separating them. The CDR3 spells CASGTRRDEQFF. The CDR3 nucleotides read TGTGCCAGCGGAACCAGGCGGGATGAGCAGTTCTTC.

This chain uses TRBV28 with TRBJ2-5, with a weak D call TRBD1 (5 bases). With the DNA end fitting TRBJ2-7 better, the J assignment may be wrong. CDR1 MDHEN and CDR2 SYDVKM come from the germline V gene. The CDR3 is made up of 18 amino acids. The CDR3 region is CASSFSPGLGALTYEQYF. CDR3 in DNA: TGTGCCAGCAGTTTTTCCCCTGGCCTAGGGGCGCTGACCTACGAGCAGTACTTC.

This sequence joins TRBV4-1 and TRBJ1-6; 7 nucleotides line up with TRBD1. Germline CDR1 and CDR2: MGHRA and YSYEKL. The CDR3 spans 15 residues. V lost 0 bases to trimming and J lost 10 bases; unmatched junction nucleotides: 6. The CDR3 coding sequence is TGCGCCAGCAGCCAAGAGGTTACAGGGGAATCACCCCTCCACTTT. It is translated as CASSQEVTGESPLHF.

The V call is TRBV6-1, the J call TRBJ2-2; 7 bases match TRBD1. Trimming took 3 bases from V and 4 from J; bases not matched to a gene: 8. This CDR3 has 16 amino acids. Germline CDR1 MNHNS, CDR2 SASEGT. The CDR3 coding sequence is TGTGCCAGCAGTGAGAGGACAGGTACGGGCACCGGGGAGCTGTTTTTT. This gives the protein CASSERTGTGTGELFF.

This clone was seen once. The rearrangement uses TRBV7-2 and TRBJ2-7; 9 nucleotides line up with TRBD1. V dropped 4 bases and J dropped 0; count of bases not matched to a gene: 7. The CDR3 extends over 16 amino acids. Germline CDR1 SGHTA, CDR2 FQGNSA. CDR3: CASSSRTGAFSYEQYF. The DNA for the CDR3 is TGTGCCAGCAGCTCCCGGACAGGGGCGTTCTCCTACGAGCAGTACTTC.

This clone occurred a few times. This sequence joins TRBV2 and TRBJ1-2; a possible D gene is TRBD1 (5 bases). The length of the CDR3 is 14 residues. In germline, CDR1 is SNHLY, CDR2 FYNNEI. Trimming shortened V by 5 bases and J by 5 bases, and 15 bases separated the two germline ends. The CDR3 spells CASSIEDNFYGYTF. CDR3 nucleotides: TGTGCCAGCAGTATAGAGGACAACTTTTATGGCTACACCTTC.

J is TRBJ1-6 and V is TRBV5-4; D ambiguous. V was cut by 4 bases and J by 0 bases, with 5 bases left in between. This CDR3 contains 14 residues. From germline, CDR1 is SGHNT and CDR2 YYREEE (reference sequence). CDR3 nucleotide sequence: TGTGCCAGCAGCCAAGGCTCCTATAATTCACCCCTCCACTTT. The encoded protein is CASSQGSYNSPLHF.

J is TRBJ2-3 and V is TRBV5-1; D may match TRBD1 or TRBD2 (6 bases each). The germline V and J ends were trimmed by 0 bases and 0 bases, with 8 bases remaining between them. Germline CDR1 SGHRS, CDR2 YFSETQ. The CDR3 is 15 residues long. The CDR3 region is CASSLAGASTDTQYF. The DNA of the CDR3 is TGCGCCAGCAGCTTGGCGGGGGCTAGCACAGATACGCAGTATTTT.

The chain links TRBV6-5 to TRBJ1-2, with D maybe TRBD1 (5 bases). Looked up from germline, CDR1 is MNHEY and CDR2 is SVGAGI. The ends were cut back, 4 bases at V and 14 bases at J, with 17 bases in the middle. The CDR3 sequence is 12 residues long. As DNA, the CDR3 is TGTGCCAGCAGTTGGCCAGGGAGGGTTACGACCTTC. Its translation is CASSWPGRVTTF.

The chain employs TRBV14 and TRBJ2-1; 13 bases match TRBD2. Germline CDR1 SGHDN, CDR2 FVKESK. The CDR3 has 19 residues. Trimming at V came to 3 bases and at J to 0 bases, leaving 8 bases not matched to a gene. The CDR3 loop reads CASSHLLAGGPRSYNEQFF. CDR3 coding DNA: TGTGCCAGCAGCCACCTACTAGCGGGGGGGCCCCGCTCCTACAATGAGCAGTTCTTC.

The chain uses TRBV9 and TRBJ2-2; D gene unclear. This CDR3 has 12 amino acids. Germline-derived CDR1 and CDR2 are SGDLS and YYNGEE. Between the trimmed V and J ends, which lost 3 bases and 10 bases, there was a span of 10 bases. This chain's CDR3 is CASSADQAELFF. CDR3 sequence (DNA): TGTGCCAGCAGCGCCGATCAGGCGGAGCTGTTTTTT. The variable domain in full, with the rest retrieved from reference TRBV9 and TRBJ2-2, is DSGVTQTPKHLITATGQRVTLRCSPRSGDLSVYWYQQSLDQGLQFLIQYYNGEERAKGNILERFSAQQFPDLHSELNLSSLELGDSALYFCASSADQAELFFGEGSRLTVL.

The chain couples TRBV6-5 to TRBJ2-6; 7 bases line up with TRBD1. J lost 2 bases, V lost 5 bases, and 3 bases had no gene match. CDR3 length equals 15 residues. Germline V lookup: CDR1 MNHEY, CDR2 SVGAGI. The DNA for the CDR3 is TGTGCCAGCAGTCCCGACAGGGCTGGGGCCAACGTCCTGACTTTC. Amino acids: CASSPDRAGANVLTF.

V and J are TRBV30 and TRBJ2-6, with D possibly being TRBD2 (6 bases). The CDR3 is 16 amino acids. Per the germline V gene, CDR1 is GTSNPN and CDR2 is SVGIG (reference sequence). V dropped 4 bases and J dropped 7 bases, with 20 bases sitting between them. The CDR3 DNA reads as TGTGCCTGGACCCGGTTGGGGGGACCGGGCGCCAACGTCCTGACTTTC. The encoded protein is CAWTRLGGPGANVLTF.

The rearrangement links TRBV5-1 to TRBJ2-7; D is unclear. CDR1 SGHRS and CDR2 YFSETQ come from the germline V gene. The CDR3 spans 13 residues. Trimming left V 4 bases short and J 1 base short, with 9 bases between. CDR3 DNA sequence: TGCGCCAGCAGCAGTCTCTCTTCCTACGAGCAGTACTTC. This codes for CASSSLSSYEQYF.

The rearrangement links TRBV6-5 to TRBJ1-2; D not certain. Germline CDR1 is MNHEY and CDR2 is SVGAGI. This CDR3 comprises 15 residues. V shed 6 bases and J shed 4 bases, with 18 bases lying between them. CDR3 sequence: CASSRTDGGLYGYTF. The CDR3 nucleotides are TGTGCCAGCAGCAGAACGGACGGAGGGCTCTATGGCTACACCTTC.